The entry below describes one TCR beta chain. Its antigen is still unknown. Per-nucleotide qualities are absent, and no much larger clonotype sits a single base away. The data derive from a study of T cell changes during pregnancy in multiple sclerosis (dated by TCRdb to between 2018 and 2020). With respect to the entire study: Changes in the T cell repertoire over the course of pregnancy were examined in this study in women with multiple sclerosis.

The library was produced with the immunoSEQ multiplex PCR assay. TCRdb's version of the immuneACCESS table is confined to in-frame rearrangements and falls short of the full clone set. An unresolved V gene accounts for under half of the shortfall where checked; the remainder is of unknown origin. This sample holds approximately 50,000 clones; about 90% were observed only once. The ten largest make up almost 6.5% of the sample. The sample was peripheral blood, taken in the third trimester of pregnancy. The sequence derives from a female donor in good health, enrolled as a control in a pregnancy study.

This receptor carries the CDR3 CAWSKWDRGGQPQHF. DNA sequence: TGTGCCTGGAGTAAGTGGGACAGGGGAGGTCAGCCCCAGCATTTT. This chain is built from TRBV30 and TRBJ1-5; TRBD1 matches 10 bases in the middle. Compared with germline, V lacks 2 bases and J lacks 6 bases; bases without a gene match: 7. Including cysteine and phenylalanine, the CDR3 has 15 amino acids. Only CDR3 DNA is held: 45 bases, read in frame from base 1. CDR1 and CDR2 (GTSNPN, SVGIG) derive from the germline V gene (reference sequence).